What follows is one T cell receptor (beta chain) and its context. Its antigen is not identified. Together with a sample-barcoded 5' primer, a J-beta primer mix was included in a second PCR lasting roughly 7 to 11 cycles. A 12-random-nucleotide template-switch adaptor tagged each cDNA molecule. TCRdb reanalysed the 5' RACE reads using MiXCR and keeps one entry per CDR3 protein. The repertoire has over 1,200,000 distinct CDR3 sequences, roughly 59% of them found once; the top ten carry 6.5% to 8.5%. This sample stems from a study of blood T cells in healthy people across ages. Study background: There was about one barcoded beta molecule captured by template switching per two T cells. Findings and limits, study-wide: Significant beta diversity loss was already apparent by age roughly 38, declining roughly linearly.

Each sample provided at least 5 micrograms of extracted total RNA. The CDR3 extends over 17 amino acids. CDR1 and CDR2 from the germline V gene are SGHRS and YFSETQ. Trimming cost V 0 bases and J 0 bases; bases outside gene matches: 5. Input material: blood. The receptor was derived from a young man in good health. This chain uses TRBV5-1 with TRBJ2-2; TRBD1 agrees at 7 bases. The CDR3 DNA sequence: TGCGCCAGCAGCTTGGAGGCAGGGGGACCGAACACCGGGGAGCTGTTTTTT. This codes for CASSLEAGGPNTGELFF. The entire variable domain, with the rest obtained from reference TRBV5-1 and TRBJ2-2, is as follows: KAGVTQTPRYLIKTRGQQVTLSCSPISGHRSVSWYQQTPGQGLQFLFEYFSETQRNKGNFPGRFSGRQFSNSRSEMNVSTLELGDSALYLCASSLEAGGPNTGELFFGEGSRLTVL.